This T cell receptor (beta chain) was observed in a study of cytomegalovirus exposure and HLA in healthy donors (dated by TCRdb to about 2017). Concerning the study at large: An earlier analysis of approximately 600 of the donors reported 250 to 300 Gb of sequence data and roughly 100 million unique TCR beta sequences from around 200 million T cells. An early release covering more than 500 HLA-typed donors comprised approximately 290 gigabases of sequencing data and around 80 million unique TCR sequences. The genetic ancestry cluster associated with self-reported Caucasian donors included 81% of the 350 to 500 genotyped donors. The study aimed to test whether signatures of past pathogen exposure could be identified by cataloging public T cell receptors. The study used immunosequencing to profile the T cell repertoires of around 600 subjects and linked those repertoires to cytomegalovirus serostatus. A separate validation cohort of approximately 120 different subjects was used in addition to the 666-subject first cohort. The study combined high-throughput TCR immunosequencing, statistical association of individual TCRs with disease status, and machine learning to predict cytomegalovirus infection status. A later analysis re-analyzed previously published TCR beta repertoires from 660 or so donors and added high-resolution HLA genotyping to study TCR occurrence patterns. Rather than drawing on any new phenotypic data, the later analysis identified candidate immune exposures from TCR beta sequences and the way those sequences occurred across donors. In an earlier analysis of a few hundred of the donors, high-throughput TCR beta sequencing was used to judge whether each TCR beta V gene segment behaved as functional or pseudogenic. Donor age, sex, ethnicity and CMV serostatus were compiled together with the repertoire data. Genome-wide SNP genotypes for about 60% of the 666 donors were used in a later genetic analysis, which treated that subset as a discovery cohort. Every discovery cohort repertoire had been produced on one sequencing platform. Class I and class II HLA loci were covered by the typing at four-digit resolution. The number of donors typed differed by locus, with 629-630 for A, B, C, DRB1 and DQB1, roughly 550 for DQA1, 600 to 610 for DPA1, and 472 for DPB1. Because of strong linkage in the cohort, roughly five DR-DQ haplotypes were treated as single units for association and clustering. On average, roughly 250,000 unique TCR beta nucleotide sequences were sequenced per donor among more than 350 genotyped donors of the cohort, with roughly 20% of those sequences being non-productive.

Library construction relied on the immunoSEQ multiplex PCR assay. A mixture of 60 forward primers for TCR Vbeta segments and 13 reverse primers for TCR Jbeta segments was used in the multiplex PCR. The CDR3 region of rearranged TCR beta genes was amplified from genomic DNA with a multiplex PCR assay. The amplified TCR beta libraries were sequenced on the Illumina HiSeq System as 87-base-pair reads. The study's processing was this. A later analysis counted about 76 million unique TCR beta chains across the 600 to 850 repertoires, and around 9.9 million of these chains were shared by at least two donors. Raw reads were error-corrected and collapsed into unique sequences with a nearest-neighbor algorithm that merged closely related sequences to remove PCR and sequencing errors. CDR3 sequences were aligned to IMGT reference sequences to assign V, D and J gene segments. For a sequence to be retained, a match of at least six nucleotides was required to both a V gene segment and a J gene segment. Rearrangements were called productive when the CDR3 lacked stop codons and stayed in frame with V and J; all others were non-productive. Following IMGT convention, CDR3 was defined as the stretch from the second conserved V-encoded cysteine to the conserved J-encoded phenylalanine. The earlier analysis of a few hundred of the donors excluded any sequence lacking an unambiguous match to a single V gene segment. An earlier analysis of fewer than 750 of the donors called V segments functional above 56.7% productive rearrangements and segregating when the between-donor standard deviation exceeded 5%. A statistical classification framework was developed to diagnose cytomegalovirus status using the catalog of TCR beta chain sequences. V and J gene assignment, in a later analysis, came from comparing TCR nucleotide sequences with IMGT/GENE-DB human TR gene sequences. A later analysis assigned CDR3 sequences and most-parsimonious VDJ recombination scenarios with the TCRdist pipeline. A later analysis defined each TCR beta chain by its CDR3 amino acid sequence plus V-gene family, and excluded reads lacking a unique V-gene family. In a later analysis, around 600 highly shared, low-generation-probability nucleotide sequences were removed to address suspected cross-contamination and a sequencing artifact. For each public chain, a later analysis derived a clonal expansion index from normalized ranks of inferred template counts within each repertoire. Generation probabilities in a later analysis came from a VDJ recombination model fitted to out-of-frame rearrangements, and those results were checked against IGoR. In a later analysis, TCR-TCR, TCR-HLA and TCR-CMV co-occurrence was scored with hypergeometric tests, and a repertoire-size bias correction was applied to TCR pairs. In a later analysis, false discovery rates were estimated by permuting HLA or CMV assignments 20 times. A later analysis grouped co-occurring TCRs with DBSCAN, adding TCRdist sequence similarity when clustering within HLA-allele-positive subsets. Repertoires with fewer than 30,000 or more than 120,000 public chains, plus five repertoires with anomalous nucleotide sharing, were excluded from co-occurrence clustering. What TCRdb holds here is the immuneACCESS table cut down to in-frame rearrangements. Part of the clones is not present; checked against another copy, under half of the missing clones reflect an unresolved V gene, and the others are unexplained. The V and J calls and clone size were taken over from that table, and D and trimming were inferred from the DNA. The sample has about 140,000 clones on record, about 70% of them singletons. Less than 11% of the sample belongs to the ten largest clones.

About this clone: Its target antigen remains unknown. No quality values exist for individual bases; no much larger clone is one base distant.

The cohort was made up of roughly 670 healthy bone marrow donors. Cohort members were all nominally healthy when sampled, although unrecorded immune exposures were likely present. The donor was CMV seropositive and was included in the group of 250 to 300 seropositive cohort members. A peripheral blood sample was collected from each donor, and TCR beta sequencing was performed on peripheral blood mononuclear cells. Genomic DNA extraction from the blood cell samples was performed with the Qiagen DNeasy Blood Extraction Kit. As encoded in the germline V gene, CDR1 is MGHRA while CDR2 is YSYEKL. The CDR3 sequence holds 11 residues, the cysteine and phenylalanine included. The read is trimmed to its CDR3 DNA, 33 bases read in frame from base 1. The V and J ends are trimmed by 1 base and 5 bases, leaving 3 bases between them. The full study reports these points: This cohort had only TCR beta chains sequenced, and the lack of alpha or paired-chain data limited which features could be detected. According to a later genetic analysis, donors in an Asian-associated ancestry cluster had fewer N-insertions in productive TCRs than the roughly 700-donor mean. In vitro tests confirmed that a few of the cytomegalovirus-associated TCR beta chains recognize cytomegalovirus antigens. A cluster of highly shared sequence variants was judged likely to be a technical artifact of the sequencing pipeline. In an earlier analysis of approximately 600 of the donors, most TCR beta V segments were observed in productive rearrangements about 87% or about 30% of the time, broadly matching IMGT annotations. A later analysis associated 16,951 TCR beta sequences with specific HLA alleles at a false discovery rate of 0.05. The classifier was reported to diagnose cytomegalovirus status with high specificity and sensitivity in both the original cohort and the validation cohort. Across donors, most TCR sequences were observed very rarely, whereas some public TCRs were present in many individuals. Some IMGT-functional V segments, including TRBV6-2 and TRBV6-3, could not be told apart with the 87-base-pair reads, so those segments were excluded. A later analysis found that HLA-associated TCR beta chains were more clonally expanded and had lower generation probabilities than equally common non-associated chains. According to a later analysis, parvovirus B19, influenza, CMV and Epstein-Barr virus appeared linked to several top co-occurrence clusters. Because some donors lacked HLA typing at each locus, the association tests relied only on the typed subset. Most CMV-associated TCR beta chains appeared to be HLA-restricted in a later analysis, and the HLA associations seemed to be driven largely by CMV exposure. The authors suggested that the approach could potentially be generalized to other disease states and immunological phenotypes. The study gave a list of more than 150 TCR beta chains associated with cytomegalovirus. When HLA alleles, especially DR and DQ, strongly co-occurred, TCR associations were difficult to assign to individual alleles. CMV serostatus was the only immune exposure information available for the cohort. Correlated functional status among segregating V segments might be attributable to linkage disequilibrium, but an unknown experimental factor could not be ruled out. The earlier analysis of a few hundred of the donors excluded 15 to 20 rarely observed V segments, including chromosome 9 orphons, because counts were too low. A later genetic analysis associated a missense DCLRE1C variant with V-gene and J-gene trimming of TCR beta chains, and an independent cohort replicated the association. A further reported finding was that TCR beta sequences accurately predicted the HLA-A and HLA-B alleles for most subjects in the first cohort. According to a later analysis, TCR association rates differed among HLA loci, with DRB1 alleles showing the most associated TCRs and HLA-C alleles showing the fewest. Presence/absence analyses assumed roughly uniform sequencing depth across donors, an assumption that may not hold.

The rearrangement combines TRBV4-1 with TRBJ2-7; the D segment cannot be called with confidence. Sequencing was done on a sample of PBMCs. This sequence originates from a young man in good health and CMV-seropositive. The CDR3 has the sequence CASSQGNEQYF. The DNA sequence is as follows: TGCGCCAGCAGCCAAGGTAACGAGCAGTACTTC.